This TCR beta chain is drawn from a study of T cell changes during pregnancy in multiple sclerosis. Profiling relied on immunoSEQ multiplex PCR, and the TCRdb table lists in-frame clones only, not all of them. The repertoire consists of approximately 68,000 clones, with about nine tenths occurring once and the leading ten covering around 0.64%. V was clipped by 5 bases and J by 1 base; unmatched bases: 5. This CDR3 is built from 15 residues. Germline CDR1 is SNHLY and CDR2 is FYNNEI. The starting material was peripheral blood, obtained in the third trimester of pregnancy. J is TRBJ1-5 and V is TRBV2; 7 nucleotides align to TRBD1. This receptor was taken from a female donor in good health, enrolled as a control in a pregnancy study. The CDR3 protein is CASSQGQASNQPQHF. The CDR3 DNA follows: TGTGCCAGCAGTCAAGGACAGGCCAGCAATCAGCCCCAGCATTTT.